Here is one TCR beta chain with its context. Its antigen remains unidentified. The record has no base qualities; no much larger clone is one base away. V is cut back by 5 bases and J by 2 bases, with 5 bases in the junction unmatched. CDR1 is given as MNHEY and CDR2 as SMNVEV, both from the germline V gene (reference sequence). The CDR3 numbers 14 residues from cysteine through phenylalanine. Only the CDR3 part of the read is kept: 42 bases, read in frame from the first base. RNA was extracted using the RNeasy kit, and roughly 0.5 to 1 microgram was reverse transcribed with random hexamers. The immunoSEQ multiplex PCR assay, which covers 54 Vbeta and 13 Jbeta segments, was used to amplify TCR beta CDR3 regions. To correct PCR amplification bias, a synthetic template baseline was used for both primer optimization and computational correction. The original pipeline was this. Reads were assigned to V, D and J genes according to IMGT and analyzed in immunoSEQ Analyzer, with only productive sequences retained. Clonality was computed as one minus Shannon entropy normalized by log2 of the number of productive unique sequences. For each patient and control, public and private clones were evaluated within the 100 most prevalent clones. A clone was defined as Susac-specific if it was absent from the healthy and MS cohorts, from roughly 980 published viral clones and from other ImmuneACCESS disease sequences. TCRdb passed the public sequencing reads through fastp at Q25 and MiXCR, retaining productive beta sequences. CDR3 protein duplicates are merged, each entry listing the most common genes and DNA. V and J calls and clone size were set by TCRdb, not the authors. Counted in this sample were under 550,000 distinct CDR3 sequences; more than 80% of them appeared once. Under 0.15% of the sample is taken by the ten largest.

This record belongs to a study of CD8 T cells in Susac syndrome (dated 2019 in TCRdb). About the study as a whole: Whether CD8+ T cell activation and differentiation in Susac syndrome was antigen driven was tested using repertoire sequencing. Clonality of the CD8+ T cell repertoire was compared between about a dozen healthy donors, roughly 14 Susac syndrome patients and about 15 multiple sclerosis patients.

Peripheral blood CD8+ and CD4+ T cells from healthy donors, Susac syndrome patients and multiple sclerosis patients were profiled by high-throughput TCR beta sequencing. The multiple sclerosis controls were treatment-naive patients who had stable or active relapsing-remitting disease and met the revised McDonald criteria. Bulk CD8+ and CD4+ T cells were purified by magnetic negative isolation, while CD8+ TEMRA cells were enriched using FACS. Blood was drawn into EDTA tubes, processed within 24 hours, and PBMCs were isolated by density gradient centrifugation. PBMCs intended for TCR sequencing were frozen in liquid nitrogen and were later thawed in a 37 degrees C water bath. A purity of at least 90% was achieved for sorted or isolated CD4+, CD8+ and CD8+ TEMRA cells. The investigation overall reported the following: The study acknowledged that relatively few individuals were included in the TCR sequencing and HLA analysis.

Sequenced: CD8+ T cells from PBMCs. The chain couples TRBV27 to TRBJ1-2; TRBD1 fits 7 bases in the junction. The sequence was obtained from a human donor with multiple sclerosis. The nucleotide sequence is TGTGCCAGCAGTGACAGGGCTCACAACTATGGCTACACCTTC. This gives the protein CASSDRAHNYGYTF.